This T cell receptor (beta chain) was captured by sequencing in a study of CD4 and CD8 cells across lung adenocarcinoma regions. The CDR3 has 13 residues. Germline CDR1 reads MNHEY; CDR2 reads SVGAGI. TCRdb independently ran MiXCR on the PCR reads; one entry per CDR3 protein. This sample has 6,600 or so distinct CDR3 sequences; 51% occur once, and the top ten carry almost 30%. Samples came from patients with localized non-small cell lung adenocarcinoma. The chain joins TRBV6-5 to TRBJ2-1; D may be TRBD2 (5 bases). TRBJ2-7 matches the DNA end more closely, so the J call is doubtful. This receptor was identified in a female donor with lung adenocarcinoma. The CD4 and CD8 labels of this study may be unreliable. Source material: CD4+ T cells from the center of a lung tumor. CDR3 in amino acids: CASSYSNSGEQYF. The DNA for the CDR3 is TGTGCCAGCAGTTACTCGAACAGCGGCGAGCAGTACTTC.